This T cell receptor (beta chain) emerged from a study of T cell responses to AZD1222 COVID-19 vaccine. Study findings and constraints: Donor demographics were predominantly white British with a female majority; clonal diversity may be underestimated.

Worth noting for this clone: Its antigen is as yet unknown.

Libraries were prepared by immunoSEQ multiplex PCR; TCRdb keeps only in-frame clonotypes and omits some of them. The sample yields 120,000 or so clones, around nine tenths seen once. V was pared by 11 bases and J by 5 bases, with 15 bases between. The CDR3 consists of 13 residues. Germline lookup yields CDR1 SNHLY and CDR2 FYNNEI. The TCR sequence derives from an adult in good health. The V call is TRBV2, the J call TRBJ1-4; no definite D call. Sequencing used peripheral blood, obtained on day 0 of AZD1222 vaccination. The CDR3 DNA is TGTGCCGGACGGCCTGCCCTAAATGAAAAACTGTTTTTT. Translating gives CAGRPALNEKLFF.